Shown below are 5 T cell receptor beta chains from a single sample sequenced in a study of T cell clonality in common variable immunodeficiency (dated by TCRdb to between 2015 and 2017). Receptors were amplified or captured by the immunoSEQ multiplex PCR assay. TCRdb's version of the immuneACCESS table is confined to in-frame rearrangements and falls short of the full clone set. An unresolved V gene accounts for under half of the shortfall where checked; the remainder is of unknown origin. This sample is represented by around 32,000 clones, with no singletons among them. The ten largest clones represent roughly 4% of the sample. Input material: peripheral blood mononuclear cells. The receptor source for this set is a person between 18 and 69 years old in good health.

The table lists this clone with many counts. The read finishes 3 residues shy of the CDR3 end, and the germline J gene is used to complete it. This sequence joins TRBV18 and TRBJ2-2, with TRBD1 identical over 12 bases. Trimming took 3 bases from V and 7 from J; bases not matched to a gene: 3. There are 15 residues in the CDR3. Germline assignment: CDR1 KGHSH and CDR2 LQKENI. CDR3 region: CASSPGQGANGELFF. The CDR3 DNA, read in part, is TGTGCCAGCTCACCGGGACAGGGGGCGAACGGGGAG.

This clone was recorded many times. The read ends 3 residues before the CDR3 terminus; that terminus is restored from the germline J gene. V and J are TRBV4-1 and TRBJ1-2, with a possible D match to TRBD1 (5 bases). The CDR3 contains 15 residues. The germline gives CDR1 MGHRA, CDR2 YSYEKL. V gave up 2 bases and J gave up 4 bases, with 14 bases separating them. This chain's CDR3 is CASSQKGQGFYGYTF. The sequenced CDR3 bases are TGCGCCAGCAGCCAAAAGGGGCAGGGTTTCTATGGC.

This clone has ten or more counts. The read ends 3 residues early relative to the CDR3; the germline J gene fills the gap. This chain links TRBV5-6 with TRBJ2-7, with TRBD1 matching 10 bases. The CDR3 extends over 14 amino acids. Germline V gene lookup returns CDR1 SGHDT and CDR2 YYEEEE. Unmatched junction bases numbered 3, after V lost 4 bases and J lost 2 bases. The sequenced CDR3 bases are TGTGCCAGCAGCGCGGGACAGGGGACCTACGAG. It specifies CASSAGQGTYE. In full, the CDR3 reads CASSAGQGTYEQYF.

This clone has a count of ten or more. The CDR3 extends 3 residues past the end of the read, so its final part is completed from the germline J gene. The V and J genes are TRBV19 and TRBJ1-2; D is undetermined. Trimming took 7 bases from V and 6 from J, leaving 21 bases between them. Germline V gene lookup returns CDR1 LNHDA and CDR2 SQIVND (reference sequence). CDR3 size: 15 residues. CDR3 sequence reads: CASITTTPLPHGYTF. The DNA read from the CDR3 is TGTGCCAGTATCACGACAACTCCCCTTCCCCATGGC.

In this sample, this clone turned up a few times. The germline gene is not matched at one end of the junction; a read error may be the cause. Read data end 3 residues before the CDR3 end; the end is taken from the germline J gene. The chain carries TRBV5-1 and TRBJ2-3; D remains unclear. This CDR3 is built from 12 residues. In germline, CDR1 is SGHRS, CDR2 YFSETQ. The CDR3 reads CASSLIPETQYF. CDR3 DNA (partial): TGCGCCAGCAGCCTTATCCCAGAGACG.